The 14 T cell receptor beta chains reported below all come from one sample, sequenced in a study of T cell responses to AZD1222 COVID-19 vaccine. The table came from immunoSEQ multiplex PCR; TCRdb's copy has only in-frame clones and leaves some out. The sample consists of 100,000 to 120,000 clones, more than 75% of them appearing once. The sample was peripheral blood, taken on day 0 of AZD1222 vaccination. These receptor sequences come from an adult in good health.

This clone was seen ten or more times. The V and J genes are TRBV6-6 and TRBJ2-7, with TRBD1 as a possible D gene (7 bases). Germline CDR1 MNHNY, CDR2 SVGAGI (reference sequence). The CDR3 consists of 15 residues. Trimming left V 2 bases short and J 3 bases short, with 14 bases between. The CDR3 region is CASSYDAGGSYEQYF. The CDR3 bases are TGTGCCAGCAGTTACGATGCAGGGGGGAGCTACGAGCAGTACTTC.

This rearrangement joins TRBV4-2 to TRBJ2-7, with 10 bases fitting TRBD1. CDR1 and CDR2 from the germline V gene are LGHNA and YNFKEQ. The CDR3 is made up of 14 amino acids. Losses at the gene ends were 4 bases for V and 3 bases for J; bases not matched to a gene: 3. This CDR3 reads CASSPTGGGYEQYF. Written as DNA, the CDR3 is TGTGCCAGCAGCCCGACAGGGGGCGGCTACGAGCAGTACTTC.

The rearrangement joins TRBV3-1 (or the pseudogene TRBV3-2) to TRBJ1-2, with D unclear. The CDR3 is made up of 12 amino acids. Trimming stripped 1 base from V and 4 bases from J, with 4 bases between. Germline CDR1 LGHDT, CDR2 YNNKEL (reference sequence). Here the CDR3 reads CASSQGIYGYTF. In DNA, the CDR3 is TGTGCCAGCAGCCAAGGGATCTATGGCTACACCTTC.

This sequence joins TRBV9 and TRBJ2-7, with D perhaps matching TRBD1 (5 bases). The V end was cut by 1 base, the J end by 7 bases, with 21 bases between. Germline CDR1 reads SGDLS; CDR2 reads YYNGEE. The CDR3 is 16 amino acids. This chain's CDR3 is CASSVRWGPSVGEQYF. Here the CDR3 DNA reads TGTGCCAGCAGCGTAAGGTGGGGCCCTTCGGTGGGGGAGCAGTACTTC.

The rearrangement joins TRBV5-4 to TRBJ2-7; TRBD2 matches at 14 bases. Germline assignment: CDR1 SGHNT and CDR2 YYREEE (reference sequence). Germline trimming cut 3 bases from V and 4 bases from J; bases unmatched to any gene: 3. The CDR3 has 15 residues. The CDR3 reads CASSSRTSGGYEQYF. CDR3 nucleotides: TGTGCCAGCAGCTCCAGGACTAGCGGGGGGTACGAGCAGTACTTC.

The chain recombines TRBV11-2 with TRBJ1-1; D may be TRBD1 (6 bases). V lost 5 bases and J lost 3, with 19 bases in between. This CDR3 region has 16 residues. CDR1 SGHAT and CDR2 FQNNGV come from the germline V gene. Here the CDR3 DNA reads TGTGCCAGCAGCCTACGCGGGGGCGCGGCAGACACTGAAGCTTTCTTT. It codes for CASSLRGGAADTEAFF. The whole variable domain, filled in from reference TRBV11-2 and TRBJ1-1, reads EAGVAQSPRYKIIEKRQSVAFWCNPISGHATLYWYQQILGQGPKLLIQFQNNGVVDDSQLPKDRFSAERLKGVDSTLKIQPAKLEDSAVYLCASSLRGGAADTEAFFGQGTRLTVV.

V usage is TRBV4-1 and J usage is TRBJ1-4; D is unclear. This CDR3 is 15 amino acids long. From germline, CDR1 is MGHRA and CDR2 YSYEKL. V was clipped by 0 bases and J by 4 bases, with 9 bases between them. The CDR3 sequence: CASSQEGRSNEKLFF. The CDR3 DNA reads TGCGCCAGCAGCCAAGAGGGAAGGAGTAATGAAAAACTGTTTTTT.

The rearrangement uses TRBV4-3 and TRBJ2-4; D remains ambiguous. Germline CDR1 reads LGHNA; CDR2 reads YSLEER. V was shortened by 0 bases and J by 1 base, with 10 bases between the two germline ends. This CDR3 region has 16 residues. CDR3 sequence: CASSQDERSAKNIQYF. The CDR3 nucleotides are TGCGCCAGCAGCCAAGATGAACGATCGGCCAAAAACATTCAGTACTTC.

The rearrangement uses TRBV11-3 and TRBJ1-3; D is uncertain. The CDR3 sequence is 13 residues long. The V end lost 6 bases, the J end lost 4 bases, and 10 bases lay between the germline ends. Germline CDR1 reads SGHNT; CDR2 reads YENEEA. CDR3: CASSLNVGNTIYF. CDR3 nucleotides: TGTGCCAGCAGTCTAAACGTCGGAAACACCATATATTTT. The whole variable domain, remainder taken from reference TRBV11-3 and TRBJ1-3, is EAGVVQSPRYKIIEKKQPVAFWCNPISGHNTLYWYLQNLGQGPELLIRYENEEAVDDSQLPKDRFSAERLKGVDSTLKIQPAELGDSAVYLCASSLNVGNTIYFGEGSWLTVV.

The CDR3 DNA follows: TGTGCCAGCAGTGTTGGGGCGGGGGGATACAATGAGCAGTTCTTC. This gives the protein CASSVGAGGYNEQFF. The rearrangement links TRBV2 to TRBJ2-1, with TRBD2 identical over 8 bases. In germline, CDR1 is SNHLY, CDR2 FYNNEI. The CDR3 length is 15 residues. V shed 4 bases and J 4 bases; nucleotides not matched to a gene: 6.

The chain couples TRBV7-2 to TRBJ1-6; 8 nucleotides agree with TRBD1. With 5 bases clipped from V and 4 bases from J, the junction kept 13 bases outside the gene matches. From germline, CDR1 is SGHTA and CDR2 FQGNSA. This CDR3 spans 18 amino acids. The CDR3 spells CASSQDRVVGEYNSPLHF. In DNA form, the CDR3 reads TGTGCCAGCAGCCAGGACAGGGTGGTGGGGGAATATAATTCACCCCTCCACTTT.

This clone appeared a single time. This chain links TRBV7-9 with TRBJ2-2; 7 nucleotides align to TRBD1. J gave up 5 bases and V 5 bases, and 5 bases lay outside the gene matches. The CDR3 has 14 residues. Germline V gene sequence: CDR1 SEHNR, CDR2 FQNEAQ (reference sequence). The CDR3 region has the DNA TGTGCCAGCAGCACCTCGACAGGGACCGGGGAGCTGTTTTTT. Its translation: CASSTSTGTGELFF.

V is TRBV7-2 and J is TRBJ2-7, with D tentatively TRBD2 (5 bases). Germline CDR1 reads SGHTA; CDR2 reads FQGNSA. V dropped 1 base and J dropped 3 bases, with 10 bases sitting between them. This CDR3 spans 14 amino acids. Written as DNA, the CDR3 is TGTGCCAGCAGCTTAGGGTATCGGGACTACGAGCAGTACTTC. It encodes CASSLGYRDYEQYF. The entire variable domain, with the rest obtained from reference TRBV7-2 and TRBJ2-7, is as follows: GAGVSQSPSNKVTEKGKDVELRCDPISGHTALYWYRQSLGQGLEFLIYFQGNSAPDKSGLPSDRFSAERTGGSVSTLTIQRTQQEDSAVYLCASSLGYRDYEQYFGPGTRLTVT.

The gene calls are TRBV5-1 and TRBJ2-5, with D perhaps matching TRBD2 (6 bases). CDR1 and CDR2 from the germline V gene are SGHRS and YFSETQ. V was trimmed by 6 bases and J by 4 bases, leaving 19 bases between them. The CDR3 spans 15 residues. The CDR3: CASTYEGQGGETQYF. The CDR3 DNA sequence: TGCGCCAGCACCTACGAGGGGCAGGGAGGAGAGACCCAGTACTTC.